This TCR beta chain was identified in a study of shared clonotypes between healthy human individuals (dated by TCRdb to 2018 to 2020). Regarding the complete study: A couple of women and a few men aged 18 to 49 years were included in the cohort. Per donor, leukapheresis produced somewhere between about 0.85 and 9.5 billion PBMCs. To estimate repertoire size and how much clonotype sharing occurs between individuals, the study deeply sequenced the blood TCR repertoires of 4 to 6 healthy adults. For each donor, CD4 naive and CD4 memory were each given three plates, CD8 naive was given two plates, and CD8 memory was given one plate. To increase sequencing depth and limit assay-specific biases, TCR repertoire library preparation and sequencing were carried out by different laboratories using diverse techniques. Points the paper makes about the study in general: Pairwise subsampling indicated that sequencing depth was expected to affect the degree of clonotype sharing among donors. Sampling was limited to blood, and TCR repertoires in tissue likely differ from TCR repertoires in blood. The genetic and exposure-history diversity represented was limited by the small number of donors. Across four donors, roughly 5% of naive CD4, roughly 3.8% of naive CD8, roughly 2.3% of memory CD4, and about 0.44% of memory CD8 clonotypes were shared. Naive subsets generally had larger estimated clonotype richness than memory subsets did. Even with the large sequencing depth, rarefaction of the sorted-subset datasets indicated that sequencing was incomplete. Higher generation probabilities were observed for clonotypes shared by all four sorted-subset donors than for non-shared clonotypes.

Using the deep immunoSEQ assay, TCR CDR3 regions were amplified from genomic DNA by multiplex PCR. For each cell subset, the extracted genomic DNA was distributed evenly across all wells of several immunoSEQ 96-well plates, and each plate served as one replicate. For sorted subsets, each replicate PCR was loaded with about 200 ng genomic DNA, equivalent to 30,000 or so T cell genomes. Purified libraries were measured with a Qubit 3.0 fluorometer, size-checked on a Bioanalyzer 2100, and measured again with the KAPA Library Quantification kit. A separate single-read 150-cycle Illumina NextSeq 550 flow cell was used to sequence each immunoSEQ 96-well plate. Per the original workflow: Because the immunoSEQ output included only junctional sequences and no quality scores, the filtering could not be the same as the filtering used for full-length reads. To assign V/J genes and CDR3, sequences were annotated using PyIR, a Python wrapper for IgBLAST v1.9, with IMGT germline references. Reads with weak V/J assignments (E-value above 1e-6), missing CDR3, stop codons, out-of-frame junctions, or ambiguous translated residues were removed. V3J clonotypes were defined as sequences sharing an identical inferred V gene, J gene, and CDR3 amino acid sequence. The percentage overlap between two repertoires was calculated by dividing the number of shared unique clonotypes by the size of the smaller repertoire. RTK rarefaction, the Chao1 estimator, and Recon v2.1 estimates of unobserved clonotypes were used to assess repertoire richness. OLGA was used to compute generation probabilities for all TCRbeta clonotypes that the gDNA method yielded from a handful of donors. This is the immuneACCESS table as TCRdb keeps it, with only in-frame sequences that have V and J called. A part of the clones is gone; compared with another copy, unresolved V genes explain less than half, and the rest is unexplained. That table gives V, J and clone size, and the DNA gave D and trimming. The sample has around 980,000 clones on record, around three quarters of them singletons. The ten largest make up 0.5% to 0.65% of the sample.

The donors were healthy, HIV-negative adults who had no recently reported acute infections or vaccinations. Every donor was a Caucasian adult residing in Nashville, Tennessee, USA. CD4+ T cells were enriched by magnetic negative selection, after which naive cells were positively selected on CD45RA and the negative fraction was taken as the memory subset. Blood was collected by leukapheresis, and PBMCs were isolated by Ficoll-Histopaque density gradient centrifugation and then cryopreserved in liquid nitrogen vapor phase. Analytical flow cytometry was used to check the purity and quantity of every magnetically sorted T cell population. Genomic DNA was isolated from every sorted fraction and measured by UV absorbance on a Nanodrop 2000c. As for this clone: Its antigen remains unidentified. The input lacks base qualities; no much larger clone sits a single base away.

The V end loses 5 bases and the J end loses 7 bases, and a stretch of 20 bases separates them. Taken from cysteine to phenylalanine, the CDR3 has 15 residues. Only the CDR3 part of the read is kept: 45 bases, read in frame from the first base. CDR1 and CDR2 (MNHEY, SMNVEV) derive from the germline V gene (reference sequence). This sequence was found in a man between 18 and 29 years old in good health. Some clones in this sample may be carry-over from other donors' samples. Sequenced: memory CD4+ T cells from PBMCs. The sample's cell subset or site label, decoded: CD45RA-negative fraction. The chain is made from TRBV27 and TRBJ1-2, and TRBD1 may be the D gene, going by 6 matching bases. Read as DNA, the sequence is TGTGCCAGCAGTCCATGGACAGCGGCGACACGTGGCTACACCTTC. This gives the protein CASSPWTAATRGYTF.